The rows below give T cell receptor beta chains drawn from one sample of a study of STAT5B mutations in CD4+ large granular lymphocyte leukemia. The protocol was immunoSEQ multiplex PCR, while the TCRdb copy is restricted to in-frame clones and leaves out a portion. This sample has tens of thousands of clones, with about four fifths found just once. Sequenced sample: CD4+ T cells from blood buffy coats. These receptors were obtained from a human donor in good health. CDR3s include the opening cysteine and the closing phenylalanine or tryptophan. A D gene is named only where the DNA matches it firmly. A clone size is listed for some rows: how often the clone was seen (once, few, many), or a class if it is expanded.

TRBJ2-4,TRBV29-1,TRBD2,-,CSVASGGAAKNIQYF,TGCAGCGTTGCTAGCGGGGGGGCGGCCAAAAACATTCAGTACTTC
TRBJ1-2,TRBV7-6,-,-,CASSPTGIGTNYGYTF,TGTGCCAGCAGCCCCACCGGGATAGGCACCAACTATGGCTACACCTTC
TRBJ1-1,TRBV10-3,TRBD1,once,CAIRTTGGTEAFF,TGTGCCATCAGAACCACAGGGGGCACTGAAGCTTTCTTT
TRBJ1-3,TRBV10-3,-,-,CAIRRASSGNTIYF,TGTGCCATCAGGAGGGCCAGCTCTGGAAACACCATATATTTT
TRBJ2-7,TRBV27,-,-,CASSLYPSGPTYEQYF,TGTGCCAGCAGTTTATACCCCTCCGGGCCAACCTACGAGCAGTACTTC
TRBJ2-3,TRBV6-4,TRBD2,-,CASASGTSTDTQYF,TGTGCCAGCGCTAGCGGGACCAGCACAGATACGCAGTATTTT
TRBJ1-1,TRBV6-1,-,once,CASSEFRDTNTEAFF,TGTGCCAGCAGTGAATTTCGGGACACGAACACTGAAGCTTTCTTT
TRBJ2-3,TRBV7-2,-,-,CASSPPDKPSTDTQYF,TGTGCCAGCAGCCCCCCGGACAAACCTAGCACAGATACGCAGTATTTT
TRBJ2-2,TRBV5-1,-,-,CASSLNDIGFTGELFF,TGCGCCAGCAGCTTAAATGACATAGGATTCACCGGGGAGCTGTTTTTT
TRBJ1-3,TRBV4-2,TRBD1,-,CASSQEPGDRAGNTIYF,TGTGCCAGCAGCCAAGAACCCGGAGACAGGGCTGGAAACACCATATATTTT
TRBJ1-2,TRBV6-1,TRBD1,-,CASSEGGTGGSVYGYTF,TGTGCCAGCAGTGAGGGGGGGACAGGGGGCTCCGTCTATGGCTACACCTTC
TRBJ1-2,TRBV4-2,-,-,CASSQLTGEGYGYTF,TGTGCCAGCAGCCAGCTCACAGGCGAGGGGTATGGCTACACCTTC
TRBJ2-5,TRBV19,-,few,CASSPSGGQPETQYF,TGTGCCAGTAGTCCATCCGGGGGGCAACCAGAGACCCAGTACTTC
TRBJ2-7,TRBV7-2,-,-,CASSLGVQEREQYF,TGTGCCAGCAGCTTGGGAGTGCAGGAAAGGGAGCAGTACTTC
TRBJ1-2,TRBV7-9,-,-,CASSLVLDGNYGYTF,TGTGCCAGCAGCTTAGTCTTGGACGGAAACTATGGCTACACCTTC
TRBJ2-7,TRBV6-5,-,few,CASSPGPREQYF,TGTGCCAGCAGTCCGGGACCACGCGAGCAGTACTTC
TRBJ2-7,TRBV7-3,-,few,CASSLTGGTTYEQYF,TGTGCCAGCAGCTTAACCGGCGGAACCACCTACGAGCAGTACTTC
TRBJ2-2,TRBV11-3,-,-,CASSFSVGENTGELFF,TGTGCCAGCAGCTTCTCGGTGGGCGAAAACACCGGGGAGCTGTTTTTT
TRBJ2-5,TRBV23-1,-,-,CASSSRQPGQETQYF,TGCGCCAGCAGTTCCCGACAGCCTGGTCAAGAGACCCAGTACTTC
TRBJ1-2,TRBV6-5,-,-,CASTSGRGYTF,TGTGCCAGCACCTCGGGGAGGGGCTACACCTTC
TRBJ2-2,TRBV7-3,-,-,CASSSPGHANTGELFF,TGTGCCAGCAGCTCCCCGGGACACGCGAACACCGGGGAGCTGTTTTTT
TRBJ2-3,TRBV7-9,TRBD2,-,CASSLLSGNTDTQYF,TGTGCCAGCAGCTTATTGAGCGGGAACACAGATACGCAGTATTTT
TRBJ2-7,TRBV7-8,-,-,CASSEGRISYEQYF,TGTGCCAGCAGCGAGGGACGAATCTCCTACGAGCAGTACTTC
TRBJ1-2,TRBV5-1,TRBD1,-,CASSLVNTGARGYTF,TGCGCCAGCAGCTTGGTTAACACAGGGGCTAGAGGCTACACCTTC
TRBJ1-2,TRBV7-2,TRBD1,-,CASSPRQGFVYGYTF,TGTGCCAGCAGTCCCCGACAGGGGTTTGTCTATGGCTACACCTTC
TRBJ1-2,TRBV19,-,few,CASSIAFDRYTF,TGTGCCAGTAGTATAGCATTCGACAGGTACACCTTC
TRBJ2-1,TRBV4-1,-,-,CASSQDGTVTHNEQFF,TGCGCCAGCAGCCAAGATGGTACAGTTACCCACAATGAGCAGTTCTTC
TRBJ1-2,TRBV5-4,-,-,CASSFGENGYTF,TGTGCCAGCAGCTTCGGGGAGAATGGCTACACCTTC
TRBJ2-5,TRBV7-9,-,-,CASSLAPRGQETQYF,TGTGCCAGCAGCTTAGCACCCAGGGGCCAAGAGACCCAGTACTTC
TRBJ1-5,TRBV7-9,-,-,CASSLGGGNQPQHF,TGTGCCAGCAGCTTAGGGGGGGGGAATCAGCCCCAGCATTTT
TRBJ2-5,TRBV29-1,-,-,CSVAGEVETQYF,TGCAGCGTTGCAGGGGAAGTGGAGACCCAGTACTTC
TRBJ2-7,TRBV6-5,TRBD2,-,CASRRGLADSYEQYF,TGTGCCAGCAGACGGGGACTAGCGGACTCCTACGAGCAGTACTTC
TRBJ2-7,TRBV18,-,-,CASSTATYEQYF,TGTGCCAGCTCAACGGCCACCTACGAGCAGTACTTC
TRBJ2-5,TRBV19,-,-,CASSIGWQETQYF,TGTGCCAGTAGTATCGGATGGCAAGAGACCCAGTACTTC
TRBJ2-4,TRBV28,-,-,CASSQLFVRRLAKNIQYF,TGTGCCAGCAGCCAGTTGTTTGTCCGGCGGCTAGCCAAAAACATTCAGTACTTC
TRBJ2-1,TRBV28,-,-,CAGGRDTYNEQFF,TGTGCCGGAGGGCGGGACACCTACAATGAGCAGTTCTTC
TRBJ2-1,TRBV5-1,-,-,CASKPDGGNEQFF,TGCGCCAGCAAGCCGGACGGCGGGAATGAGCAGTTCTTC
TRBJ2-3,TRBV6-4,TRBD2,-,CASSDSSSGTQYF,TGTGCCAGCAGTGACTCGTCTAGCGGAACGCAGTATTTT
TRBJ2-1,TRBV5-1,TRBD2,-,CASSSRAGGGNEQFF,TGCGCCAGCAGCTCTCGAGCGGGGGGTGGCAATGAGCAGTTCTTC
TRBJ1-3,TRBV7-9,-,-,CASSLDGWHSGNTIYF,TGTGCCAGCAGCTTAGACGGTTGGCACTCTGGAAACACCATATATTTT
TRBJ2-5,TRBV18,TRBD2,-,CASSPGAGGETQYF,TGTGCCAGCTCACCTGGGGCGGGAGGCGAGACCCAGTACTTC
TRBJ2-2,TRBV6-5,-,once,CASTVFSPNTGELFF,TGTGCCAGCACCGTCTTTAGCCCGAACACCGGGGAGCTGTTTTTT
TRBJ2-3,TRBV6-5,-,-,CASKTEGRADTQYF,TGTGCCAGCAAGACGGAGGGCCGGGCAGATACGCAGTATTTT
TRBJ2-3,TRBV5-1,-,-,CASSLAVRLGTDTQYF,TGCGCCAGCAGCTTGGCCGTCAGGTTAGGCACAGATACGCAGTATTTT
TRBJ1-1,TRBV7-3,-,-,CASSSDSGTEAFF,TGTGCCAGCAGTTCCGACAGTGGGACTGAAGCTTTCTTT
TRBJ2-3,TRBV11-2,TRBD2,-,CASSLGTLAGVADTQYF,TGTGCCAGCAGCTTAGGTACACTAGCGGGGGTGGCAGATACGCAGTATTTT
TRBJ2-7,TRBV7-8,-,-,CASSLELGPTYEQYF,TGTGCCAGCAGCTTAGAATTGGGACCGACCTACGAGCAGTACTTC
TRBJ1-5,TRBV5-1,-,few,CASSPSGDGNQPQHF,TGCGCCAGCAGCCCATCTGGGGACGGCAATCAGCCCCAGCATTTT
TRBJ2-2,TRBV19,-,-,CASSIGRSIANTGELFF,TGTGCCAGTAGTATAGGGCGCTCGATCGCGAACACCGGGGAGCTGTTTTTT
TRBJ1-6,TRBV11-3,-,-,CASSLAGNSPLHF,TGTGCCAGCAGCTTAGCAGGGAATTCACCCCTCCACTTT
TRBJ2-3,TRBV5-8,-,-,CASSDWGADTQYF,TGTGCCAGCAGTGACTGGGGGGCAGATACGCAGTATTTT
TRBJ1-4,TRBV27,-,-,CASSLRDGNEKLFF,TGTGCCAGCAGTCTCCGGGACGGTAATGAAAAACTGTTTTTT
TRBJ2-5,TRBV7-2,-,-,CASGFGEETQYF,TGTGCCAGCGGCTTCGGAGAAGAGACCCAGTACTTC
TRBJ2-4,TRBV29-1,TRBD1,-,CSVDGQGAIQYF,TGCAGCGTTGATGGGCAGGGGGCCATTCAGTACTTC
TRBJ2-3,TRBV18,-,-,CASSPARTNLGDTQYF,TGTGCCAGCTCACCGGCCCGGACTAACTTGGGAGATACGCAGTATTTT